One sample yielded the 16 T cell receptor beta chains listed below, sequenced in a study of blood T cell repertoires in COVID-19. TCRdb's table, derived via immunoSEQ multiplex PCR, lists solely in-frame clones and lacks some. This repertoire shows about 440,000 clones, approximately 90% found once; its top ten account for 4% to 4.5%. The sample consisted of peripheral blood. The receptors derive from a woman in her 30s with acute or convalescent COVID-19.

The chain couples TRBV3-1 (or the pseudogene TRBV3-2) to TRBJ1-3; no clear D. Germline CDR1 reads LGHDT; CDR2 reads YNNKEL (reference sequence). Trimming took off 4 bases at V and 0 bases at J, with 13 bases between the two ends. There are 16 residues in the CDR3. The CDR3 DNA sequence: TGTGCCAGCAGCCTCAGCCAGGCGTACTCTGGAAACACCATATATTTT. It specifies CASSLSQAYSGNTIYF.

The genes are TRBV4-2 and TRBJ2-1; tentative D call: TRBD2 (6 bases). V shed 1 base and J shed 4 bases, with 11 bases lying between them. Germline CDR1 reads LGHNA; CDR2 reads YNFKEQ. The CDR3 loop spans 15 amino acids. CDR3 amino acids: CASSQGGTPYNEQFF. The CDR3 DNA sequence: TGTGCCAGCAGCCAAGGCGGGACGCCTTACAATGAGCAGTTCTTC.

A single count supports this clone. The chain uses TRBV6-5 and TRBJ2-5; 7 bases are shared with TRBD2. The CDR3 spans 14 residues. Per the germline V gene, CDR1 is MNHEY and CDR2 is SVGAGI. V was clipped by 2 bases and J by 7 bases; unmatched bases: 7. The CDR3 spells CASSYGGGRSTQYF. The CDR3 DNA follows: TGTGCCAGCAGTTACGGGGGGGGAAGATCGACCCAGTACTTC.

The chain is built from TRBV18 and TRBJ2-5, with D unresolved. V dropped 3 bases and J dropped 2 bases, with 10 bases sitting between them. Germline CDR1 KGHSH, CDR2 LQKENI. CDR3 size: 14 residues. CDR3 DNA: TGTGCCAGCTCACCCTACGGTCTGCAAGAGACCCAGTACTTC. The encoded protein is CASSPYGLQETQYF.

The chain couples TRBV3-1 (or the pseudogene TRBV3-2) to TRBJ1-1, with a tentative D call TRBD1 (5 bases). CDR3 length equals 14 residues. CDR1 is LGHDT, CDR2 YNNKEL, per germline (reference sequence). Trimming cost V 0 bases and J 10 bases, with 15 bases left between them. CDR3 sequence (DNA): TGTGCCAGCAGCCAAGAGGCCAGGACGGGGGGAGCTTTCTTT. This encodes CASSQEARTGGAFF.

This chain connects TRBV6-6 to TRBJ1-1; unclear D gene. The CDR3 spans 13 residues. CDR1 is MNHNY, CDR2 SVGAGI, per germline (reference sequence). Between the trimmed V and J ends, which lost 6 bases and 1 base, there was a span of 9 bases. This CDR3 reads CASRSGPNTEAFF. CDR3 nucleotide sequence: TGTGCCAGCAGAAGTGGCCCGAACACTGAAGCTTTCTTT.

The rearrangement uses TRBV27 and TRBJ2-7, with D tentatively TRBD2 (5 bases). The germline V and J ends were trimmed by 1 base and 4 bases, with 8 bases remaining between them. Germline CDR1 and CDR2: MNHEY and SMNVEV (reference sequence). CDR3 length: 13 amino acids. The CDR3 sequence is CASSLWSGYEQYF. The CDR3, as DNA: TGTGCCAGCAGTTTATGGTCGGGGTACGAGCAGTACTTC.

The V and J genes are TRBV18 and TRBJ1-1; D possibly corresponds to TRBD1 (5 bases). CDR3 length equals 15 residues. Germline V gene sequence: CDR1 KGHSH, CDR2 LQKENI. Trimming took off 2 bases at V and 0 bases at J, with 10 bases between the two ends. Here the CDR3 DNA reads TGTGCCAGCTCACCAAGGGAGGGGATGAACACTGAAGCTTTCTTT. It encodes CASSPREGMNTEAFF.

This clone is a singleton in its sample. This chain uses TRBV9 with TRBJ2-3; D might be TRBD2 (6 bases). The CDR3 covers 15 residues. Trimming took 0 bases from V and 2 from J, leaving 10 bases between them. CDR1 is SGDLS, CDR2 YYNGEE, per germline. This chain's CDR3 is CASSVAPGVTDTQYF. The CDR3 nucleotides read TGTGCCAGCAGCGTAGCCCCGGGGGTCACAGATACGCAGTATTTT.

The chain joins TRBV6-1 to TRBJ1-1; D is ambiguous. Trimming cost V 1 base and J 3 bases, with 9 bases left between them. This CDR3 region has 14 residues. Per the germline V gene, CDR1 is MNHNS and CDR2 is SASEGT. CDR3 in amino acids: CASSEVRGDTEAFF. The CDR3, as DNA: TGTGCCAGCAGTGAAGTTCGGGGTGACACTGAAGCTTTCTTT.

The gene calls are TRBV27 and TRBJ1-2, with 8 positions matching TRBD1. This CDR3 has 16 amino acids. Germline V lookup: CDR1 MNHEY, CDR2 SMNVEV (reference sequence). J gave up 4 bases and V 0 bases, and 7 bases lay outside the gene matches. CDR3 DNA: TGTGCCAGCAGTTTATCGGGGACAGGCGTTACCTATGGCTACACCTTC. It yields the protein CASSLSGTGVTYGYTF.

In this sample, this clone turned up once. This sequence joins TRBV5-1 and TRBJ2-7, with a tentative D call TRBD1 (6 bases). This CDR3 contains 14 residues. Trimming took 0 bases from V and 6 from J, leaving 13 bases between them. Germline V lookup: CDR1 SGHRS, CDR2 YFSETQ. The CDR3 region is CASSLGRGKAEQYF. The CDR3 bases are TGCGCCAGCAGCTTGGGCAGGGGAAAGGCCGAGCAGTACTTC.

The DNA of the CDR3 is TGCAGTGCTAGATCCGGCAATGAGCAGTTCTTC. The encoded protein is CSARSGNEQFF. The rearrangement joins TRBV20-1 to TRBJ2-1; no clear D. The CDR3 runs 11 residues. Germline values: CDR1 DFQATT, CDR2 SNEGSKA (reference sequence). Deletions cut 2 bases from V and 6 bases from J, with 5 bases between.

This clone was seen once. The chain uses TRBV6-2 or TRBV6-3 and TRBJ2-5, with D maybe TRBD2 (5 bases). Between the trimmed V and J ends, which lost 0 bases and 5 bases, there was a span of 16 bases. The CDR3 sequence is 16 residues long. Germline assignment: CDR1 MNHEY and CDR2 SVGEGT. CDR3 in amino acids: CASSYSIAAGVETQYF. In DNA, the CDR3 is TGTGCCAGCAGTTACTCTATAGCTGCCGGGGTTGAGACCCAGTACTTC.

This rearrangement joins TRBV18 to TRBJ1-4, with 8 positions matching TRBD1. From germline, CDR1 is KGHSH and CDR2 LQKENI. The CDR3 runs to 15 residues. J gave up 10 bases and V 3 bases, and 10 bases lay outside the gene matches. CDR3 coding DNA: TGTGCCAGCTCACCGGATACAGGGGGTGCGGGAAAACTGTTTTTT. It translates to CASSPDTGGAGKLFF. The whole variable domain, remainder taken from reference TRBV18 and TRBJ1-4, is NAGVMQNPRHLVRRRGQEARLRCSPMKGHSHVYWYRQLPEEGLKFMVYLQKENIIDESGMPKERFSAEFPKEGPSILRIQQVVRGDSAAYFCASSPDTGGAGKLFFGSGTQLSVL.

As to this clone: Germline is not matched at one junction end, which may reflect a read error. V is TRBV30 and J is TRBJ1-1; D might be TRBD1 (5 bases). The germline V gene has CDR1 GTSNPN and CDR2 SVGIG (reference sequence). This CDR3 spans 11 amino acids. The CDR3 spells CCWGEATEAFF. CDR3 sequence (DNA): TGCTGTTGGGGGGAGGCCACTGAAGCTTTCTTT.